This record looks at one T cell receptor beta chain sequence and its context. What it binds is unknown. This specimen belongs to a study of OX40 agonist ivuxolimab in advanced cancers. For the study at large: The study gave patients intravenous ivuxolimab at 0.01 to 10 mg/kg every 2 weeks. Partial responses were seen in three patients, one with hepatocellular carcinoma and two with cutaneous melanoma.

Study conclusions and caveats: It was not determined which antigens were specifically recognized by the peripheral T cells that had undergone clonal expansion.

Some clones are missing from TCRdb's copy, which holds only in-frame ones; the method was immunoSEQ multiplex PCR. The sample has about 49,000 clones; over 75% are singletons. Exclusion of a patient followed from autoimmune disease history or systemic immunosuppression. The clonotype comes from an adult with an advanced solid tumor such as melanoma, head and neck, liver or kidney cancer. The sequencing here drew on CD4+ or CD8+ T cells sorted from blood, taken in a trial of the OX40 agonist ivuxolimab.

In DNA, the CDR3 is TGTGCCAGCAGCCGGGATCAAGAGACCCAGTACTTC. Its translation: CASSRDQETQYF. The J gene is TRBJ2-5, the V gene TRBV7-8, with D possibly matching TRBD2 (5 bases). V lost 5 bases and J 2 bases, leaving 6 bases between the germline ends. The CDR3 loop spans 12 amino acids. The germline V gene has CDR1 SGHVS and CDR2 FQNEAQ.